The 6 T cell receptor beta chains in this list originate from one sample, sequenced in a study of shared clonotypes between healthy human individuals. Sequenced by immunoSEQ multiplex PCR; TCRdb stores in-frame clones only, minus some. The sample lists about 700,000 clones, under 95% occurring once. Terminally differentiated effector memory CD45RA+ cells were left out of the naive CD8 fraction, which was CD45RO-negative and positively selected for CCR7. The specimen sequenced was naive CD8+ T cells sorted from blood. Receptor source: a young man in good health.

The CDR3 DNA reads TGTGCCAGCTCACCAGAGGGGGGATCTGGGGCCAACGTCCTGACTTTC. The encoded protein is CASSPEGGSGANVLTF. The V call is TRBV18, the J call TRBJ2-6; either TRBD1 or TRBD2 may supply D (6 bases each). The CDR3 has 16 amino acids. V was pared by 2 bases and J by 1 base, with 9 bases between. Germline V gene lookup returns CDR1 KGHSH and CDR2 LQKENI.

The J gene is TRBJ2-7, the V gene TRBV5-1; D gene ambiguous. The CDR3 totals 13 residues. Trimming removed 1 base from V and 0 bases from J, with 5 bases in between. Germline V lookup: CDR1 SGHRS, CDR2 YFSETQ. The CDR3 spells CASSLLSSYEQYF. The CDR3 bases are TGCGCCAGCAGCTTGCTGAGCTCCTACGAGCAGTACTTC.

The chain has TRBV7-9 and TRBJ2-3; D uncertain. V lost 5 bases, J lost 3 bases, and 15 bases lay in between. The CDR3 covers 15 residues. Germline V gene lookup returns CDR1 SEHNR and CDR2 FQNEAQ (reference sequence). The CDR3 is CASSPRLGITDTQYF. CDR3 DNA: TGTGCCAGCAGCCCCCGACTGGGGATTACAGATACGCAGTATTTT.

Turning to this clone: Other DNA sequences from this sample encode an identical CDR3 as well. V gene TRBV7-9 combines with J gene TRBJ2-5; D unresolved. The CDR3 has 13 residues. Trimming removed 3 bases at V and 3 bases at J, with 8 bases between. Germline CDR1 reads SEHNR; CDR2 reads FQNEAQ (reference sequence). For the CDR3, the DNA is TGTGCCAGCAGCTTGGCCCTTGAAGAGACCCAGTACTTC. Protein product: CASSLALEETQYF. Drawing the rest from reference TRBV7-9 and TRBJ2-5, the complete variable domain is DTGVSQNPRHKITKRGQNVTFRCDPISEHNRLYWYRQTLGQGPEFLTYFQNEAQLEKSRLLSDRFSAERPKGSFSTLEIQRTEQGDSAMYLCASSLALEETQYFGPGTRLLVL.

The CDR3, as DNA: TGTGCCAGCAGCCAAGCTTACGCCATGGAATTCTACGAGCAGTACTTC. Its translation: CASSQAYAMEFYEQYF. The genes are TRBV7-6 and TRBJ2-7; D is unclear. CDR3 length: 16 amino acids. The germline V and J ends were trimmed by 5 bases and 3 bases, with 20 bases remaining between them. Per germline, CDR1 SGHVS and CDR2 FNYEAQ.

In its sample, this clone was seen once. The CDR3 DNA reads as TGCGCCAGCATGCTTGGACAGACTTCTAATGAAAAACTGTTTTTT. Protein: CASMLGQTSNEKLFF. The chain couples TRBV5-1 to TRBJ1-4; D might be TRBD1 (6 bases). Germline V gene data show CDR1 as SGHRS and CDR2 as YFSETQ. Between the trimmed V and J ends, which lost 6 bases and 3 bases, there was a span of 15 bases. This CDR3 comprises 15 residues.